A single sample is the source of the 3 T cell receptor beta chains below, sequenced in a study of OX40 agonist ivuxolimab in advanced cancers. Data came from immunoSEQ multiplex PCR; TCRdb stores just in-frame clones and leaves some out. Found here are tens of thousands of clones, about nine tenths of them singletons; the top ten hold roughly 4%. This specimen was CD4+ or CD8+ T cells sorted from blood, taken in a trial of the OX40 agonist ivuxolimab. These receptors were collected from an adult with an advanced solid tumor such as melanoma, head and neck, liver or kidney cancer.

The J gene is TRBJ1-5, the V gene TRBV6-1; D unclear. The CDR3 runs 14 residues. The germline V and J ends were trimmed by 4 bases and 3 bases, with 10 bases remaining between them. CDR1 MNHNS and CDR2 SASEGT come from the germline V gene. As DNA, the CDR3 is TGTGCCAGCAGTGTAGGACGGAACAATCAGCCCCAGCATTTT. It codes for CASSVGRNNQPQHF.

This chain uses TRBV5-1 with TRBJ1-4; tentative D call: TRBD1 (5 bases). The CDR3 contains 14 residues. V was shortened by 0 bases and J by 4 bases, with 7 bases between the two germline ends. The germline CDR1 and CDR2 sequences are SGHRS and YFSETQ. The CDR3 sequence is CASSLGGDNEKLFF. CDR3 in DNA: TGCGCCAGCAGCTTGGGAGGGGATAATGAAAAACTGTTTTTT.

The chain couples TRBV28 to TRBJ1-3; TRBD1 is a possible D gene (5 bases). CDR1 is MDHEN, CDR2 SYDVKM, per germline. The CDR3 sequence is 13 residues long. The V end lost 8 bases, the J end lost 5 bases, and 13 bases lay between the germline ends. The CDR3 coding sequence is TGTGCCAGCGTTAGGGGCATCAGAAACACCATATATTTT. Translating it yields CASVRGIRNTIYF.